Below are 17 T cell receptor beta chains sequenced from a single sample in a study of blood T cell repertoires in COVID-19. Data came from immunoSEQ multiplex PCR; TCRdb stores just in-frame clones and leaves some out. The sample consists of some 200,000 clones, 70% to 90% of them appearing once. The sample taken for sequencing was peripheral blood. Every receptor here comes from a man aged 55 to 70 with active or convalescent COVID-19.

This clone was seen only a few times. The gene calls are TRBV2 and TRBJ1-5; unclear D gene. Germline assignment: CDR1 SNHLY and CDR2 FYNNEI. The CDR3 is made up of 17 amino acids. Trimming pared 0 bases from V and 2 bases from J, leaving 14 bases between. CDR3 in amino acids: CASSEAGSGRGNQPQHF. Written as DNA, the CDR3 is TGTGCCAGCAGTGAAGCGGGCTCCGGGAGGGGCAATCAGCCCCAGCATTTT.

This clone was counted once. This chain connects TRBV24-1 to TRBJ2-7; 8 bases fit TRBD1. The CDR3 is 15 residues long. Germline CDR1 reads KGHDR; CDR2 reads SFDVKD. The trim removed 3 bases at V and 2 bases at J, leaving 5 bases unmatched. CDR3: CATSDPGTGTYEQYF. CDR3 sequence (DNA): TGTGCCACCAGTGATCCAGGGACAGGTACCTACGAGCAGTACTTC.

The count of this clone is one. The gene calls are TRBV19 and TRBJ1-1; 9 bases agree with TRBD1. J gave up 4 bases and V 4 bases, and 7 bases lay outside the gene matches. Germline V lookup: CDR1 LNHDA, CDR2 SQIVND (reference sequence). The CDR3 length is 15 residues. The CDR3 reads CASSTGQGSGTEAFF. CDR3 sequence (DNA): TGTGCCAGTAGTACTGGACAGGGGTCGGGCACTGAAGCTTTCTTT. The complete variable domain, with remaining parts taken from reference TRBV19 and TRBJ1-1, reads DGGITQSPKYLFRKEGQNVTLSCEQNLNHDAMYWYRQDPGQGLRLIYYSQIVNDFQKGDIAEGYSVSREKKESFPLTVTSAQKNPTAFYLCASSTGQGSGTEAFFGQGTRLTVV.

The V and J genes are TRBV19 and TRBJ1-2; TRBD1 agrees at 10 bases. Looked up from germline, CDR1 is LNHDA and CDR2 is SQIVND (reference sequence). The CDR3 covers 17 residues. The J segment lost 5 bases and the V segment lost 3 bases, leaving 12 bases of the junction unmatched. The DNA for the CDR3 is TGTGCCAGTAGTATTAGTCCGGGACAGGGGCCCATATATGGCTACACCTTC. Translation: CASSISPGQGPIYGYTF.

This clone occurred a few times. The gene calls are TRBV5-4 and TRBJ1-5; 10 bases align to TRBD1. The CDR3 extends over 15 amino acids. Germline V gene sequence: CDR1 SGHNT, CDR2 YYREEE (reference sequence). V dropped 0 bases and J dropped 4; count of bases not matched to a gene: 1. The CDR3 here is CASSLGDRGNQPQHF. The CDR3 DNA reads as TGTGCCAGCAGCTTGGGGGACAGGGGTAATCAGCCCCAGCATTTT. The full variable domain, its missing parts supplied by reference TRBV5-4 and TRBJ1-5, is ETGVTQSPTHLIKTRGQQVTLRCSSQSGHNTVSWYQQALGQGPQFIFQYYREEENGRGNFPPRFSGLQFPNYSSELNVNALELDDSALYLCASSLGDRGNQPQHFGDGTRLSIL.

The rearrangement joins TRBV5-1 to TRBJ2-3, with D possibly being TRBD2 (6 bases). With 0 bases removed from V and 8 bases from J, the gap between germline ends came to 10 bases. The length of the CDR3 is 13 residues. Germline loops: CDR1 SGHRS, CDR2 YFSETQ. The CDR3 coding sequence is TGCGCCAGCAGCTTGGCCTCGGAGGGTACGCAGTATTTT. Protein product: CASSLASEGTQYF.

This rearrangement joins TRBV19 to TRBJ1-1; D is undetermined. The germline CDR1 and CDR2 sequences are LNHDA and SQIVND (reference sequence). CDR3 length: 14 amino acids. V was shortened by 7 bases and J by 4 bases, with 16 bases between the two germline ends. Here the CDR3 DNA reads TGTGCCAGTAAAAGGGAGGGAGGGCGCACTGAAGCTTTCTTT. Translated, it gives CASKREGGRTEAFF.

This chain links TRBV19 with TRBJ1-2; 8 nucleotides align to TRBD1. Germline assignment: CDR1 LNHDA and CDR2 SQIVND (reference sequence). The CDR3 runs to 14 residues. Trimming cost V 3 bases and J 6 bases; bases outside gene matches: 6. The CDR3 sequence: CASSIMTGANGYTF. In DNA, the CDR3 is TGTGCCAGTAGTATTATGACAGGGGCGAATGGCTACACCTTC.

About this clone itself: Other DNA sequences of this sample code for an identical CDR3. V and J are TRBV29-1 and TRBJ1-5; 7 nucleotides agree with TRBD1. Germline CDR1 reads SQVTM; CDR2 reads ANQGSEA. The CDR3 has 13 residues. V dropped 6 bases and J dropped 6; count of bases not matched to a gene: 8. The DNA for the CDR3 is TGCAGCGTCCGACAGGGATCAAGTCAGCCCCAGCATTTT. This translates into CSVRQGSSQPQHF.

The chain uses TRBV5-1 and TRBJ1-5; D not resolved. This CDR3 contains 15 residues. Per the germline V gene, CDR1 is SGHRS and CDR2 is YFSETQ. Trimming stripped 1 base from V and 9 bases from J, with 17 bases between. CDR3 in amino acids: CASSLPQDGSGPQHF. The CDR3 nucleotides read TGCGCCAGCAGCTTGCCCCAGGACGGAAGCGGGCCCCAGCATTTT. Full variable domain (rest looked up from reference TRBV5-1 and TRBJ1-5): KAGVTQTPRYLIKTRGQQVTLSCSPISGHRSVSWYQQTPGQGLQFLFEYFSETQRNKGNFPGRFSGRQFSNSRSEMNVSTLELGDSALYLCASSLPQDGSGPQHFGDGTRLSIL.

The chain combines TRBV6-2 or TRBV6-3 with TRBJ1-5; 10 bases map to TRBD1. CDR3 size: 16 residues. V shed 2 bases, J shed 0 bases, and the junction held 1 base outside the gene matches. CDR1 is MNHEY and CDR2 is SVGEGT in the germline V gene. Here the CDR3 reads CASSYGTGASNQPQHF. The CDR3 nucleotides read TGTGCCAGCAGTTACGGGACAGGGGCTAGCAATCAGCCCCAGCATTTT.

DNA of the CDR3: TGTGCCAGCAGCGTAGGGGTACAGGGGGCTAGTGCTTTCTTT. This codes for CASSVGVQGASAFF. The V gene is TRBV9, the J gene TRBJ1-1; the match to TRBD1 covers 9 bases. V shed 0 bases and J 11 bases; nucleotides not matched to a gene: 8. The germline CDR1 and CDR2 sequences are SGDLS and YYNGEE. CDR3 length equals 14 residues.

CDR3 nucleotides: TGTGCCACACAGGACAGTCACGATTCACCCCTCCACTTT. It encodes CATQDSHDSPLHF. This sequence joins TRBV15 and TRBJ1-6, with a weak D call TRBD1 (6 bases). This CDR3 contains 13 residues. CDR1 and CDR2 (germline): LNHNV, YYDKDF (reference sequence). Trimming shortened V by 9 bases and J by 8 bases, and 14 bases separated the two germline ends.

CDR3 sequence: CASKIAGGIYEQYF. CDR3 bases: TGTGCCAGCAAGATTGCGGGGGGAATATACGAGCAGTACTTC. The rearrangement joins TRBV2 to TRBJ2-7; 8 positions agree with TRBD2. Germline V gene sequence: CDR1 SNHLY, CDR2 FYNNEI. V lost 7 bases and J lost 4; bases outside the gene matches: 9. The CDR3 has 14 amino acids. Supplemented by reference TRBV2 and TRBJ2-7, the full variable domain reads EPEVTQTPSHQVTQMGQEVILRCVPISNHLYFYWYRQILGQKVEFLVSFYNNEISEKSEIFDDQFSVERPDGSNFTLKIRSTKLEDSAMYFCASKIAGGIYEQYFGPGTRLTVT.

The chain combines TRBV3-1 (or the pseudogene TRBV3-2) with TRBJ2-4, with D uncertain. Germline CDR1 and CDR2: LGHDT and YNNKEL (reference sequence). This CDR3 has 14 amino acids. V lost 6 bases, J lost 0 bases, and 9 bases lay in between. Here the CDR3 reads CASSPTVAKNIQYF. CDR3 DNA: TGTGCCAGCAGTCCTACAGTAGCCAAAAACATTCAGTACTTC.

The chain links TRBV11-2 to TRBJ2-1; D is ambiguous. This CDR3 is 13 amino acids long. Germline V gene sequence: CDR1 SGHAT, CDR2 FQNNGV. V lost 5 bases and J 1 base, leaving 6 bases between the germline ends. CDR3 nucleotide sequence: TGTGCCAGCAGCACGACTTCCTACAATGAGCAGTTCTTC. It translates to CASSTTSYNEQFF. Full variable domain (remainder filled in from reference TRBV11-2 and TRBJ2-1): EAGVAQSPRYKIIEKRQSVAFWCNPISGHATLYWYQQILGQGPKLLIQFQNNGVVDDSQLPKDRFSAERLKGVDSTLKIQPAKLEDSAVYLCASSTTSYNEQFFGPGTRLTVL.

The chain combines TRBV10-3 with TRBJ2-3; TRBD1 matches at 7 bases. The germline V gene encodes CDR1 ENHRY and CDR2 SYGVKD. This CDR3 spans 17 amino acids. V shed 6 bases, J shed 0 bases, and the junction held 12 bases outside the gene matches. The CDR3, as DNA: TGTGCCATCAGGGAGATCAGGGGGATTCCTAGCACAGATACGCAGTATTTT. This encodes CAIREIRGIPSTDTQYF.